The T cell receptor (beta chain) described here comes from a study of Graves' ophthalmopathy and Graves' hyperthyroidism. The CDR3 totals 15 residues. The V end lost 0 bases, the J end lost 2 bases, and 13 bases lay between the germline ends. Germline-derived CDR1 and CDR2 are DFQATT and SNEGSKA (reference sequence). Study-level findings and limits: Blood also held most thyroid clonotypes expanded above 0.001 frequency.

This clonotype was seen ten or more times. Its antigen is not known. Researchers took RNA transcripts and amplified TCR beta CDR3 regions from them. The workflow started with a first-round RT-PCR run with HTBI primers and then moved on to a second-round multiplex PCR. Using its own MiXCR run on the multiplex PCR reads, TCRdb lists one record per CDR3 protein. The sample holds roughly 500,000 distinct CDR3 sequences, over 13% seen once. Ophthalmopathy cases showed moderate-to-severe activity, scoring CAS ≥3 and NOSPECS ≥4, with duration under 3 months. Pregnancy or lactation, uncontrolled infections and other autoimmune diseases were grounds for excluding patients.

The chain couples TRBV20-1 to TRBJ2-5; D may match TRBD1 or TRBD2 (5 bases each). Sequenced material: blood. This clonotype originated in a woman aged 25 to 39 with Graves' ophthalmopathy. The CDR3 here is CSARDLEGKQETQYF. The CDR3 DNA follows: TGCAGTGCTAGAGATCTCGAGGGGAAGCAAGAGACCCAGTACTTC.